This T cell receptor beta chain was captured by sequencing in a study of T cell repertoires in cytomegalovirus infection. Study summary: TCR beta signatures that were public indicated CMV infection and matching HLA type.

This clonotype was observed at least ten times. One entry per CDR3 protein, called by TCRdb with MiXCR from the reads. In the table there are 310,000 or so distinct CDR3 sequences, about a sixth of which are singletons. The sequencing input was PBMCs. The TCR was taken from a human donor in good health (CMV status not recorded). Some clones in this sample may be carry-over from other donors' samples.

CDR3 sequence reads: CASSGTGLISYEQYF. The CDR3 DNA reads as TGTGCCAGCAGTGGGACAGGTTTGATCTCCTACGAGCAGTACTTC. V gene TRBV6-1 combines with J gene TRBJ2-7, with 7 bases matching TRBD1. The CDR3 runs to 15 residues. CDR1 and CDR2 from the germline V gene are MNHNS and SASEGT. The V gene end was trimmed by 4 bases and the J gene end by 0 bases; junction bases not matched to a gene: 6.